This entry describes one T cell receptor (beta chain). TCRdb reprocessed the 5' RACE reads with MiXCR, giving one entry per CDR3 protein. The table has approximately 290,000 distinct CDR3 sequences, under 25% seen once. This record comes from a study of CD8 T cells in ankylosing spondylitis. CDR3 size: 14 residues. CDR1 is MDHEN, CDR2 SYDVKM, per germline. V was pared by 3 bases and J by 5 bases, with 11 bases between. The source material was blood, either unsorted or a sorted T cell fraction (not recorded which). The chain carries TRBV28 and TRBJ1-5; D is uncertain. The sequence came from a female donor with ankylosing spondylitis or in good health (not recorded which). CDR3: CASSLTFWDQPQHF. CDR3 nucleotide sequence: TGTGCCAGCAGTTTGACCTTCTGGGATCAGCCCCAGCATTTT.